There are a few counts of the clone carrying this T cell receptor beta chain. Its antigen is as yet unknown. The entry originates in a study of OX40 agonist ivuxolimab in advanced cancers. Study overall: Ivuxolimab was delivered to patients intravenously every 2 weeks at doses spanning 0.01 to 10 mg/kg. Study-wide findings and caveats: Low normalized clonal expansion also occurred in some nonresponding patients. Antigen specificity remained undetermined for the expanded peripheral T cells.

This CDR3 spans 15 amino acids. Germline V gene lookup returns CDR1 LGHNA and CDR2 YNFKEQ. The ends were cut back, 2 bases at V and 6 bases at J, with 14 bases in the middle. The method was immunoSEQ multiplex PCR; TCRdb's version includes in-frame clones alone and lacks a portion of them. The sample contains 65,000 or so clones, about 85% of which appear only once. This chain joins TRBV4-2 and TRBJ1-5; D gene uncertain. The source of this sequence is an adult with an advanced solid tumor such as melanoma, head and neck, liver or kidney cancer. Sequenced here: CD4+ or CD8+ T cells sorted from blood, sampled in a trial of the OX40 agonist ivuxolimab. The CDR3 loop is CASSQNIGSVQPQHF. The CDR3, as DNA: TGTGCCAGCAGCCAAAACATAGGGTCCGTTCAGCCCCAGCATTTT.